These 10 T cell receptor beta chains came from one sample sequenced in a study of blood T cell repertoires in COVID-19 (TCRdb year 2020). Library creation used the immunoSEQ multiplex PCR assay. TCRdb mirrors the immuneACCESS table, restricted to in-frame sequences. Some clones are absent from its copies; in checked studies, under half trace to an unresolved V gene, and the reason for the others is unknown. This sample holds roughly 110,000 clones; about 88% were observed only once. The ten largest clones represent over 1.2% of the sample. Source material: peripheral blood. The receptors derive from a man in his forties with acute or convalescent COVID-19.

This clone showed up just once. The chain carries TRBV4-2 and TRBJ1-5; 10 bases map to TRBD1. Germline CDR1 reads LGHNA; CDR2 reads YNFKEQ. The ends lost 4 bases at V and 4 bases at J; junction bases unmatched: 4. The CDR3 spans 15 residues. The CDR3, as DNA: TGTGCCAGCAGCCCGGGACAGGGGACTAATCAGCCCCAGCATTTT. Translating it yields CASSPGQGTNQPQHF.

This chain links TRBV6-2 or TRBV6-3 with TRBJ1-2; D perhaps matches TRBD1 (5 bases). V shed 6 bases and J shed 8 bases, with 16 bases lying between them. The CDR3 runs to 13 residues. Germline CDR1 reads MNHEY; CDR2 reads SVGEGT. Here the CDR3 reads CASSPLGLRGYTF. CDR3 nucleotide sequence: TGTGCCAGCAGCCCTCTGGGACTTCGAGGCTACACCTTC.

The V gene is TRBV5-1, the J gene TRBJ1-4; D not resolved. Germline V CDR1 and CDR2: SGHRS, YFSETQ. This CDR3 has 13 residues. V lost 6 bases to trimming and J lost 4 bases, with 10 bases between them. CDR3 sequence reads: CASNYGGNEKLFF. In nucleotides, the CDR3 is TGCGCCAGCAACTACGGTGGTAATGAAAAACTGTTTTTT.

Worth noting for this clone: The germline gene is not matched at one end of the junction; a read error may be the cause. The CDR3: CGTGEVGGELFF. Written as DNA, the CDR3 is TGCGGGACAGGGGAGGTTGGCGGGGAGCTGTTTTTT. The J gene is TRBJ2-2, the V gene TRBV6-6, with 10 nucleotides matching TRBD1. In germline, CDR1 is MNHNY, CDR2 SVGAGI (reference sequence). The CDR3 has 12 residues.

The rearrangement uses TRBV5-1 and TRBJ2-4, with D tentatively TRBD1 (5 bases). CDR3 length equals 16 residues. V gave up 0 bases and J gave up 2 bases, with 12 bases separating them. Germline CDR1 reads SGHRS; CDR2 reads YFSETQ. Here the CDR3 reads CASSLDRPGSKNIQYF. The CDR3 DNA reads as TGCGCCAGCAGCTTGGACAGGCCAGGATCCAAAAACATTCAGTACTTC.

This rearrangement joins TRBV6-1 to TRBJ2-2; D is ambiguous. CDR1 and CDR2 from the germline V gene are MNHNS and SASEGT. The CDR3 is made up of 15 amino acids. V was shortened by 1 base and J by 1 base, with 7 bases between the two germline ends. The CDR3 is CASSEVVLNTGELFF. In nucleotides, the CDR3 is TGTGCCAGCAGTGAAGTTGTCTTGAACACCGGGGAGCTGTTTTTT.

This clone was recorded only once. The chain is built from TRBV5-4 and TRBJ2-5, with 15 bases fitting TRBD2. V was clipped by 0 bases and J by 2 bases; unmatched bases: 8. The CDR3 sequence is 19 residues long. The germline V gene encodes CDR1 SGHNT and CDR2 YYREEE (reference sequence). The chain's CDR3 is CASSLGPGLAGGLQETQYF. The CDR3 DNA reads TGTGCCAGCAGCTTGGGACCGGGACTAGCGGGGGGACTACAAGAGACCCAGTACTTC.

V is TRBV29-1 and J is TRBJ2-5; TRBD1 agrees at 7 bases. CDR1 SQVTM and CDR2 ANQGSEA come from the germline V gene. CDR3 size: 11 residues. J gave up 4 bases and V 8 bases, and 4 bases lay outside the gene matches. The CDR3 here is CSTYRGETQYF. CDR3 DNA: TGCAGCACGTACAGGGGAGAGACCCAGTACTTC.

This chain uses TRBV7-2 with TRBJ1-1; a weak D match, TRBD1 (6 bases). The CDR3 contains 15 residues. V was cut by 2 bases and J by 5 bases, with 15 bases left in between. The V gene's germline CDR1 is SGHTA and CDR2 FQGNSA. The CDR3 is CASSLNYLGTTEAFF. CDR3 bases: TGTGCCAGCAGCTTAAATTATTTAGGGACAACTGAAGCTTTCTTT.

The chain joins TRBV11-2 to TRBJ2-1; TRBD2 matches 13 bases. The CDR3 is 20 amino acids. V was clipped by 0 bases and J by 0 bases; unmatched bases: 8. The germline CDR1 and CDR2 sequences are SGHAT and FQNNGV. The CDR3, as DNA: TGTGCCAGCAGCTTAGATTCGGGACTAGCGGGGTTAAGCTCCTACAATGAGCAGTTCTTC. This codes for CASSLDSGLAGLSSYNEQFF.